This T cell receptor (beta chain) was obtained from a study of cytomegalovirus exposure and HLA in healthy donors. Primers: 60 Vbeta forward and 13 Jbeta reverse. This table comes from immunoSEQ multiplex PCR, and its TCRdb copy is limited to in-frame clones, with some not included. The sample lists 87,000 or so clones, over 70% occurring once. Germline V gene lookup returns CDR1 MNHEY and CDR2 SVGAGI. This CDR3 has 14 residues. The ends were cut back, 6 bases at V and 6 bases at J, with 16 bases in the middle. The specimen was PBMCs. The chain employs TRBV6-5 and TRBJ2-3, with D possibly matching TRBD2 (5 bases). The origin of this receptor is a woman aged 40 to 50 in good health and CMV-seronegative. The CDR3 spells CASRADFSMDTQYF. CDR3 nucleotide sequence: TGTGCCAGCAGGGCGGACTTCAGCATGGATACGCAGTATTTT.